The entry below describes one T cell receptor (beta chain). Its antigen is undetermined. This specimen belongs to a study of T-cell reconstitution after alpha-beta-depleted transplantation in children. Notes on the study in general: Two months or so post-transplant, alpha-beta T cells reportedly derived from several hundred expanded graft clones.

Unique molecular identifiers were used in preparing the TCRbeta library. TCRdb used MiXCR to reprocess the PCR reads, holding one entry per CDR3 protein. The profile shows a few hundred thousand distinct CDR3 sequences, around 15% of them singletons. The germline V gene encodes CDR1 SGHDT and CDR2 YYEEEE. J lost 3 bases, V lost 1 base, and 1 base had no gene match. CDR3 length: 14 residues. This TCR was recovered from a boy under two years old who had a stem cell transplant for Wiskott-Aldrich syndrome, so the T cells may come from the graft donor. This chain links TRBV5-6 with TRBJ2-4; TRBD1 aligns across 7 bases. Material: PBMCs, mostly from graft donor cells, obtained 360 days after TCRalphabeta/CD19-depleted stem cell transplant. The CDR3 reads CASSLPGGKNIQYF. CDR3 DNA: TGTGCCAGCAGCTTGCCAGGGGGCAAAAACATTCAGTACTTC.